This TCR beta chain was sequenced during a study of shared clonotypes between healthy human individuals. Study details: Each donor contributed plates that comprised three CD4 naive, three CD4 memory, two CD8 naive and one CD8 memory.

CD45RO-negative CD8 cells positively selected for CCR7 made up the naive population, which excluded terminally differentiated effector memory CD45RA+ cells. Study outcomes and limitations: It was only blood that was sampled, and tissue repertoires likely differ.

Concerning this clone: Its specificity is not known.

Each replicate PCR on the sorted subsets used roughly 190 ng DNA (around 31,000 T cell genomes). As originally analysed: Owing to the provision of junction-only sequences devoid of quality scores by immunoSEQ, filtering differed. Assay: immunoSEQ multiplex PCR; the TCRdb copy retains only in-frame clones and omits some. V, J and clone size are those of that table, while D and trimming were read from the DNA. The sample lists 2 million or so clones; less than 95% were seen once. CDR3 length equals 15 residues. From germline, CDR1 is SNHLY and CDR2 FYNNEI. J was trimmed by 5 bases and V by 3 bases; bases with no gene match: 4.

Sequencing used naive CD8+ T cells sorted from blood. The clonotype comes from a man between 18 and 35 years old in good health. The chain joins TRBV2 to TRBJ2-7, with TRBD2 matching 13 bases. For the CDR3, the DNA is TGTGCCAGCAGTGAGGGGACTAGCGGGAATCACGAGCAGTACTTC. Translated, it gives CASSEGTSGNHEQYF.